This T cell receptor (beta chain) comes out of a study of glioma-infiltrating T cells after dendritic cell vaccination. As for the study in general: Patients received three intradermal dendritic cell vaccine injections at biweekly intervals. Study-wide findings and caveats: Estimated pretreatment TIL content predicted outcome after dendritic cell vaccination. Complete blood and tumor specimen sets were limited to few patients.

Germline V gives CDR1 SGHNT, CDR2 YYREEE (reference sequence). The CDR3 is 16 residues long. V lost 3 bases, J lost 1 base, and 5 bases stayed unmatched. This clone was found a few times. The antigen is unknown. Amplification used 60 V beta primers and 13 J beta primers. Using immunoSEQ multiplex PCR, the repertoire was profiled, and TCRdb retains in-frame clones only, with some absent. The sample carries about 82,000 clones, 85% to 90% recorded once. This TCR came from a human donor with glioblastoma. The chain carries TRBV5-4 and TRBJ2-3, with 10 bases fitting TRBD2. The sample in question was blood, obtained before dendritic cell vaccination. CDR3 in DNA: TGTGCCAGCAGCTCTAGCGGGAGCCGACGCACAGATACGCAGTATTTT. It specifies CASSSSGSRRTDTQYF.